Listed below are T cell receptor beta chains from one sample, sequenced in a study of beta chain features in type 1 diabetes. Data came from immunoSEQ multiplex PCR; TCRdb stores just in-frame clones and leaves some out. In the table there are a few hundred thousand clones, over 9% of which are singletons. The sequenced sample consisted of central memory CD4+ T cells from blood. The receptors originated from a man aged 25-40 years with type 1 diabetes. Each CDR3 is given without its conserved first and last residue.

>TRBV27|13|TRBJ2-5
ASRSGQGEKETQY
>TRBV2|13|TRBJ2-1
ASTPLGTGVNEQF
>TRBV6-5|11|TRBJ1-3
ASTQWTGNTIY
>TRBV2|11|TRBJ2-1
ASSEARNNEQF
>TRBV18|11|TRBJ2-5
ASSEVVGETQY
>TRBV5-1|11|TRBJ1-2
ASSLDGIYGYT
>TRBV2|13|TRBJ2-7
ASSEASGGLYEQY
>TRBV18|13|TRBJ1-5
ASSPQGVGGQPQH
>TRBV28|13|TRBJ1-1
ASSSPGVRNTEAF
>TRBV15|14|TRBJ2-7
ATSRDQAAGAYEQY
>TRBV7-2|11|TRBJ1-2
ASTGQGGYGYT
>TRBV5-1|13|TRBJ2-3
ASSPEPGPLDTQY
>TRBV10-3|15|TRBJ2-1
AISESVAGGPRNEQF
>TRBV11-2|10|TRBJ1-2
ASSLEGNGYT
>TRBV7-2|11|TRBJ2-2
ASSLGRDLGLF
>TRBV5-1|12|TRBJ2-2
ASSLDVGTGELF
>TRBV5-4|13|TRBJ1-1
ASSFGQGRGTEAF
>TRBV27|13|TRBJ2-7
ASSYQPGQTYEQY
>TRBV5-4|13|TRBJ2-1
ASSSGGAGRNEQF
>TRBV10-3|10|TRBJ2-7
AIGRDDYEQY
>TRBV7-7|10|TRBJ2-5
ASSGLGETQY
>TRBV11-2|13|TRBJ2-1
ASSSQGLAGNEQF
>TRBV18|9|TRBJ1-1
ASSLLTEAF
>TRBV6-5|12|TRBJ2-5
ASSHPGGAETQY
>TRBV7-8|9|TRBJ2-4
ATGHETIQY
>TRBV7-2|11|TRBJ1-2
ASSFRQGHGYT
>TRBV18|14|TRBJ1-1
ASSPVTGTGNTEAF
>TRBV10-3|13|TRBJ2-6
AISKQGSGANVLT
>TRBV7-9|11|TRBJ1-2
ATQLPRDYGYT
>TRBV28|16|TRBJ1-4
ASSLSATGGLGNEKLF
>TRBV4-1|11|TRBJ2-3
ASSQRQEDTQY
>TRBV7-3|11|TRBJ1-1
ASSLRDGGKAF
>TRBV7-2|12|TRBJ1-5
ASSRTGGNQPQH
>TRBV5-4|11|TRBJ1-2
ASSLLDRGDYT
>TRBV29-1|11|TRBJ2-7
SVVTSLGGEQY
>TRBV27|13|TRBJ1-4
ASSLMGATNEKLF
>TRBV11-2|12|TRBJ2-5
ASSPRQVQETQY
>TRBV6-5|13|TRBJ2-3
ASSYVQGGTDTQY
>TRBV27|15|TRBJ1-2
ASSIYRGSGINYGYT
>TRBV29-1|13|TRBJ2-7
SVEGSSDTNYEQY
>TRBV5-1|15|TRBJ1-1
ASSLGTAGNPLTEAF
>TRBV11-2|14|TRBJ2-2
ASSFRTSGYTGELF
>TRBV7-9|13|TRBJ2-3
ASSLVALSTDTQY
>TRBV7-7|13|TRBJ2-3
ASSPGQGPTDTQY
>TRBV5-8|9|TRBJ2-1
ASSLYGEQF
>TRBV10-3|14|TRBJ2-3
AISEPAGGSTDTQY
>TRBV27|14|TRBJ2-3
ASSLYVSGSGDTQY
>TRBV28|9|TRBJ2-1
ASSLQTWQF
>TRBV7-8|11|TRBJ2-1
ASSSGGGIEQF
>TRBV11-2|11|TRBJ2-5
ASSSTQKETQY
>TRBV28|13|TRBJ1-1
ASSVTGTVNTEAF
>TRBV19|11|TRBJ2-1
ASSRKGDNEQF
>TRBV7-9|15|TRBJ2-3
ASSFSGNPTHTDTQY
>TRBV5-6|12|TRBJ1-2
ASSGYGTGYGYT